The sequence of this TCR beta chain was determined in a study of T cells in Graves' hyperthyroidism and ophthalmopathy. General study points: The model made its ophthalmopathy prediction, and onset followed a median around 6.9 months later.

RNA transcripts were the template for amplifying TCR beta CDR3 regions. In the first-round RT-PCR of the TCR CDR3, the HTBI primer set was used. TCRdb reprocessed the multiplex PCR reads via MiXCR and lists one record per CDR3 protein. In the table there are roughly 240,000 distinct CDR3 sequences, approximately 23% of which are singletons. The CDR3 has 14 residues. Germline values: CDR1 DFQATT, CDR2 SNEGSKA (reference sequence). V lost 2 bases and J lost 6, with 17 bases in between. This clonotype was found many times. Its matching antigen is unknown. The sample consisted of blood. The receptor was isolated from a middle-aged woman with Graves' ophthalmopathy. This chain connects TRBV20-1 to TRBJ2-7; tentatively, D is TRBD2 (7 bases). CDR3 in DNA: TGCAGTGCTAGACGGGGGCGGGGGCTGGGCGAGCAGTACTTC. This sequence encodes CSARRGRGLGEQYF.